This TCR beta chain came from a study of post-analysis software for immune sequencing data (dated by TCRdb to the mid-2010s). At the level of the whole study: The recorded disease courses included relapsing-remitting, secondary progressive and progressive-relapsing multiple sclerosis, and some patients had no subtype annotation. Patient repertoires were compared against around 10 previously published healthy control repertoires from donors aged roughly 6 to 25 years. A subset of samples was prepared in parallel using single-end sample barcoding, then pooled and co-amplified after Illumina adapter ligation.

To demonstrate the VDJtools post-analysis software, TCR beta repertoires were profiled from the peripheral blood of some 12 young patients with multiple sclerosis. The multiple sclerosis patients were children and adolescents between roughly 6 and 15 years of age. There are a few counts of this clonotype. No antigen is known for it. No base quality values were provided; no much bigger clone lies one nucleotide off. The library was made by PCR. TCRdb lists the instrument as Illumina HiSeq 2500. Unique molecular identifiers were incorporated into TCR beta cDNA libraries to reduce PCR and sequencing biases. Roughly 0.5 million cDNA molecules were obtained per 1 to 10 million input T cells, so each molecule approximated one T cell. The patient libraries were prepared and sequenced with the same protocol used for the earlier healthy control dataset. Within a given batch, samples were prepared together, multiplexed and sequenced on the same HiSeq lane. The study's processing was this. MIGEC handled the raw barcoded reads, throwing out single-read molecular identifier groups before consensus assembly and CDR3 extraction. Clonotype tables were post-analysed with VDJtools, normalizing diversity by down-sampling all datasets to the smallest sample size. Repertoire overlap clustering matched CDR3 amino acid but not nucleotide sequences to correct batch-related cross-sample contamination. TCRdb reworked the public reads: Q25 trimming with fastp, MiXCR clone assembly, productive beta chains retained. CDR3 protein duplicates are merged, each entry listing the most common genes and DNA. The V and J calls reflect TCRdb's pipeline rather than the authors' work. The sample has 750,000 to 950,000 distinct CDR3 sequences on record, under 60% of them singletons. The ten largest clones add up to around 4.7% of the sample.

Measured from the cysteine to the phenylalanine, the CDR3 is 13 residues long. The entry retains the CDR3 DNA only, 39 bases that are in frame from base 1. Sequences KGHSH (CDR1) and LQKENI (CDR2) are obtained from the germline V gene. V is reduced by 3 bases and J by 9 bases, leaving a spacing of 12 bases between them. The paper's findings and limits, for the study overall: Multiple sclerosis patients had significantly lower normalized Chao1 diversity than controls, a result that suggests substantial peripheral T-cell clonal expansion. Strong co-clustering of samples prepared in the same batch was shown by direct clustering with F measure, prompting a batch-effect correction. The multiple sclerosis patient group was slightly younger than the control group. Significantly higher frequencies in patients than in controls were found for several TRBV segments, including TRBV5-6, TRBV5-1 and TRBV20-1.

This clonotype originated in a girl between 5 and 17 years old with multiple sclerosis. This chain is built from TRBV18 and TRBJ2-1; the D gene is perhaps TRBD2, from 6 matching bases. Material: blood. The DNA reads as follows: TGTGCCAGCTCACCTTACCGGGACTCTGAGCAGTTCTTC. Its coded protein is CASSPYRDSEQFF.